These 18 T cell receptor beta chains were sequenced from one sample in a study of shared clonotypes between healthy human individuals. CD45RO-negative cells were positively selected for CCR7, leaving out terminally differentiated effector memory CD45RA+ cells. Profiling relied on immunoSEQ multiplex PCR, and the TCRdb table lists in-frame clones only, not all of them. The sample consists of 1.5 million to 2.5 million clones, about 95% of them appearing once. Sequencing used naive CD8+ T cells sorted from blood. Receptor source: a young man in good health.

This rearrangement joins TRBV11-2 to TRBJ2-7, with 8 bases that match TRBD2. The CDR3 covers 14 residues. Germline CDR1 reads SGHAT; CDR2 reads FQNNGV. Unmatched junction bases numbered 4, after V lost 3 bases and J lost 3 bases. The CDR3 loop reads CASSFRRGDYEQYF. The DNA for the CDR3 is TGTGCCAGCAGCTTTCGGCGGGGGGACTACGAGCAGTACTTC.

This chain uses TRBV10-3 with TRBJ1-2; possibly TRBD1 for D (6 bases). Germline V gene data show CDR1 as ENHRY and CDR2 as SYGVKD. V shed 2 bases and J shed 6 bases, with 10 bases lying between them. The CDR3 consists of 13 residues. CDR3 residues: CAISERAGDGYTF. DNA for the CDR3: TGTGCCATCAGTGAGAGGGCAGGGGATGGCTACACCTTC.

The V gene is TRBV7-8, the J gene TRBJ2-5; 7 bases map to TRBD2. CDR1 and CDR2 (germline): SGHVS, FQNEAQ. Trimming removed 5 bases from V and 2 bases from J; junction bases left unmatched: 8. The CDR3 loop spans 15 amino acids. For the CDR3, the DNA is TGTGCCAGCAGCGTAACTGAGCGGGGTCAAGAGACCCAGTACTTC. This sequence encodes CASSVTERGQETQYF.

Only one count was recorded for this clone. V and J are TRBV27 and TRBJ2-7, with D perhaps being TRBD1 or TRBD2 (6 bases each). CDR3 size: 14 residues. The V and J ends lost 5 bases and 5 bases respectively, with 16 bases between them. Germline CDR1 reads MNHEY; CDR2 reads SMNVEV (reference sequence). The chain's CDR3 is CASSPGTRGDEQYF. As DNA, the CDR3 is TGTGCCAGCAGTCCAGGGACACGCGGGGACGAGCAGTACTTC.

The chain carries TRBV5-4 and TRBJ1-1; 8 bases align to TRBD1. Unmatched junction bases numbered 2, after V lost 2 bases and J lost 5 bases. CDR1 and CDR2 (germline): SGHNT, YYREEE (reference sequence). The CDR3 totals 13 residues. CDR3: CASSFGTGTEAFF. CDR3 sequence (DNA): TGTGCCAGCAGCTTCGGGACAGGAACTGAAGCTTTCTTT.

The CDR3 DNA sequence: TGTGCCAGCAGTCCCCGGGACTTTAATCAGCCCCAGCATTTT. This sequence encodes CASSPRDFNQPQHF. The V gene is TRBV6-5, the J gene TRBJ1-5; tentative D call: TRBD1 (5 bases). CDR1 MNHEY and CDR2 SVGAGI come from the germline V gene. V was pared by 5 bases and J by 4 bases, with 12 bases between. The CDR3 spans 14 residues.

CDR3 sequence reads: CASSESPGQGAPTQYF. CDR3 coding DNA: TGCGCCAGCAGTGAGTCCCCCGGACAGGGGGCTCCCACGCAGTATTTT. V and J are TRBV10-1 and TRBJ2-3, with 11 bases identical to TRBD1. Germline V CDR1 and CDR2: WNHNN, SYGVQD (reference sequence). The ends lost 0 bases at V and 9 bases at J; junction bases unmatched: 8. The CDR3 has 16 amino acids.

This clone showed up many times. The CDR3 reads CASSLTGGSYEQYF. The CDR3 DNA sequence: TGTGCCAGCAGTTTGACAGGGGGCTCTTACGAGCAGTACTTC. The V and J genes are TRBV6-5 and TRBJ2-7; 10 nucleotides line up with TRBD1. V lost 4 bases and J lost 4; bases outside the gene matches: 4. The CDR3 length is 14 residues. Germline assignment: CDR1 MNHEY and CDR2 SVGAGI.

The chain employs TRBV5-4 and TRBJ2-6; no firm D call. Trimming shortened V by 2 bases and J by 2 bases, and 11 bases separated the two germline ends. This CDR3 spans 16 amino acids. Germline lookup yields CDR1 SGHNT and CDR2 YYREEE (reference sequence). The CDR3 loop reads CASSFSFGTGANVLTF. CDR3 nucleotides: TGTGCCAGCAGCTTTAGTTTCGGAACTGGGGCCAACGTCCTGACTTTC. Based on the CDR3 plus reference TRBV5-4 and TRBJ2-6, the full variable domain is ETGVTQSPTHLIKTRGQQVTLRCSSQSGHNTVSWYQQALGQGPQFIFQYYREEENGRGNFPPRFSGLQFPNYSSELNVNALELDDSALYLCASSFSFGTGANVLTFGAGSRLTVL.

On this clone itself: At the DNA level, this CDR3 is encoded by other sequences in the same sample as well. The chain joins TRBV9 to TRBJ2-7; 7 bases match TRBD2. V shed 0 bases and J 0 bases; nucleotides not matched to a gene: 3. CDR1 SGDLS and CDR2 YYNGEE come from the germline V gene. The CDR3 is 15 residues long. The CDR3 DNA reads as TGTGCCAGCAGCGTAGACGGGGGGAGCTCCTACGAGCAGTACTTC. This codes for CASSVDGGSSYEQYF.

This clone was observed a few times. V is TRBV2 and J is TRBJ1-2, with no clear D. CDR3 length equals 13 residues. The V and J ends lost 4 bases and 5 bases respectively, with 11 bases between them. The germline CDR1 and CDR2 sequences are SNHLY and FYNNEI. CDR3 in amino acids: CASSASTGYGYTF. CDR3 DNA sequence: TGTGCCAGCAGTGCCTCAACTGGGTATGGCTACACCTTC.

On this clone: The sample has other DNA sequences that encode this CDR3 too. The rearrangement joins TRBV9 to TRBJ2-7, with TRBD1 matching 8 bases. Germline V lookup: CDR1 SGDLS, CDR2 YYNGEE. V trimming: 0 bases; J trimming: 2 bases; junction bases outside the gene matches: 1. The CDR3 spans 14 residues. The CDR3 DNA follows: TGTGCCAGCAGCGTAGAGGGACAGGCCTACGAGCAGTACTTC. Translated: CASSVEGQAYEQYF.

The genes are TRBV7-6 and TRBJ2-2; 11 bases line up with TRBD2. The germline CDR1 and CDR2 sequences are SGHVS and FNYEAQ. Trimming removed 3 bases from V and 3 bases from J; junction bases left unmatched: 6. The CDR3 is 17 amino acids. The CDR3 DNA reads as TGTGCCAGCAGCTTGGTACTAGCGGGAGATCACACCGGGGAGCTGTTTTTT. Translated: CASSLVLAGDHTGELFF.

The chain employs TRBV28 and TRBJ1-2; a possible D gene is TRBD1 (5 bases). Germline V CDR1 and CDR2: MDHEN, SYDVKM. V dropped 6 bases and J dropped 4 bases, with 9 bases sitting between them. This CDR3 is 12 amino acids long. The CDR3 region is CASSQGTYGYTF. CDR3 coding DNA: TGTGCCAGCAGCCAAGGGACCTATGGCTACACCTTC.

The chain uses TRBV7-9 and TRBJ2-3; no clear D gene. With 1 base removed from V and 3 bases from J, the gap between germline ends came to 14 bases. CDR1 is SEHNR and CDR2 is FQNEAQ in the germline V gene (reference sequence). The CDR3 loop spans 16 amino acids. Written as DNA, the CDR3 is TGTGCCAGCAGCTTAGTAATCTCCGGGCGTACAGATACGCAGTATTTT. Its protein product is CASSLVISGRTDTQYF.

The chain links TRBV9 to TRBJ2-3, with 9 bases matching TRBD2. Germline V gene lookup returns CDR1 SGDLS and CDR2 YYNGEE. After removal of 0 bases from V and 5 bases from J, the junction contained 4 bases not matched to a gene. The CDR3 runs 15 residues. This chain's CDR3 is CASSVEASGVDTQYF. The CDR3 DNA follows: TGTGCCAGCAGCGTAGAGGCTAGCGGGGTAGATACGCAGTATTTT.

A note on this clone: One end of the junction varies from germline; a read error may be responsible. The chain has TRBV11-2 and TRBJ2-7; 7 nucleotides agree with TRBD1. The V gene's germline CDR1 is SGHAT and CDR2 FQNNGV. CDR3 length: 15 residues. As DNA, the CDR3 is TGTGCCAGCAGCCTAGAGGGGGCCCCTGCCTACGAGCAGTACTTC. It yields the protein CASSLEGAPAYEQYF.

V gene TRBV7-2 combines with J gene TRBJ1-6, with D unresolved. The CDR3 spans 12 residues. Germline lookup yields CDR1 SGHTA and CDR2 FQGNSA. The V and J ends lost 5 bases and 8 bases respectively, with 7 bases between them. CDR3 coding DNA: TGTGCCAGCAGCCCTGTAGATTCACCCCTCCACTTT. Encoded protein: CASSPVDSPLHF.